The rows below give T cell receptor beta chains drawn from one sample of a study of blood T cell repertoires in COVID-19. The table came from immunoSEQ multiplex PCR; TCRdb's copy has only in-frame clones and leaves some out. The repertoire has some 30,000 clones, more than 80% of them found once; the top ten carry over 3.5%. The sequenced sample consisted of peripheral blood. The source is a human donor in a cohort sampled during active COVID-19. Both conserved end residues are part of each CDR3. A D gene is named only where the DNA matches it firmly. Where a row states a size, it is once, few, many or the class of an expanded clone; other rows omit it.

J: TRBJ2-3; D: TRBD1; size: NA; V: TRBV5-1; DNA: TGCGCCAGCAGCCAGGGACAGAGCACAGATACGCAGTATTTT; CDR3: CASSQGQSTDTQYF
J: TRBJ2-3; D: NA; size: NA; V: TRBV3-1/TRBV3-2; DNA: TGTGCCAGCAGCCAAGACCGAACCCTCGGGAATACGCAGTATTTT; CDR3: CASSQDRTLGNTQYF
J: TRBJ1-2; D: NA; size: NA; V: TRBV25-1; DNA: TGTGCCAGCAGCGGATTCGGGGAGGCCTATGGCTACACCTTC; CDR3: CASSGFGEAYGYTF
J: TRBJ1-5; D: NA; size: few; V: TRBV3-1/TRBV3-2; DNA: TGTGCCAGCAGCCAAGCTATGGGCACAAATCAGCCCCAGCATTTT; CDR3: CASSQAMGTNQPQHF
J: TRBJ1-5; D: NA; size: NA; V: TRBV29-1; DNA: TGCAGCGTTGGTGTACAGCTTGATCAGCCCCAGCATTTT; CDR3: CSVGVQLDQPQHF
J: TRBJ2-7; D: TRBD1; size: NA; V: TRBV6-1; DNA: TGTGCCAGCAGTGACCCGGACAGGGGGAGCTCCTACGAGCAGTACTTC; CDR3: CASSDPDRGSSYEQYF
J: TRBJ1-1; D: NA; size: NA; V: TRBV6-5; DNA: TGTGCCAGCATATTAAACCAAGCGAACACTGAAGCTTTCTTT; CDR3: CASILNQANTEAFF
J: TRBJ2-5; D: TRBD2; size: NA; V: TRBV9; DNA: TGTGCCAGCAGCGTCCTAGCGGGGGGGATTGGGGTTGAGACCCAGTACTTC; CDR3: CASSVLAGGIGVETQYF
J: TRBJ1-5; D: NA; size: NA; V: TRBV6-2/TRBV6-3; DNA: TGTGCCAGCAGTTACTCGCGTCAGCCCCAGCATTTT; CDR3: CASSYSRQPQHF
J: TRBJ1-5; D: TRBD1; size: NA; V: TRBV11-2; DNA: TGTGCCAGCAGCGGGGCCGGGACAGGTAATCAGCCCCAGCATTTT; CDR3: CASSGAGTGNQPQHF
J: TRBJ1-2; D: TRBD1; size: NA; V: TRBV30; DNA: TGTGCCTGGAGTGTACAGGGGGCGGGGGGCTACACCTTC; CDR3: CAWSVQGAGGYTF
J: TRBJ1-5; D: NA; size: NA; V: TRBV27; DNA: TGTGCCAGCAGTCACCTGGCCCCAACGGGTGTCCAGCCCCAGCATTTT; CDR3: CASSHLAPTGVQPQHF
J: TRBJ2-3; D: NA; size: NA; V: TRBV7-9; DNA: TGTGCCAGCAGCCCTCTGGCCACAGATACGCAGTATTTT; CDR3: CASSPLATDTQYF
J: TRBJ1-5; D: TRBD1; size: NA; V: TRBV6-1; DNA: TGTGCCAGCAGTGCCCGGGACAGGTATATGAGCAATCAGCCCCAGCATTTT; CDR3: CASSARDRYMSNQPQHF
J: TRBJ2-3; D: TRBD2; size: NA; V: TRBV2; DNA: TGTGCCAGCAGGGCTAGCGGGGGCCGGAGCACAGATACGCAGTATTTT; CDR3: CASRASGGRSTDTQYF
J: TRBJ2-7; D: TRBD1; size: NA; V: TRBV11-2; DNA: TGTGCCAGCAGCTTAGGGACAGGGAGGTCCTACGAGCAGTACTTC; CDR3: CASSLGTGRSYEQYF
J: TRBJ1-3; D: NA; size: NA; V: TRBV13; DNA: TGTGCCAGCAGCTCGGCCTGGGGGACTGCTGGAAACACCATATATTTT; CDR3: CASSSAWGTAGNTIYF
J: TRBJ1-5; D: TRBD1; size: NA; V: TRBV19; DNA: TGTGCCAGTAGTCTCGCACAGGGGTATTCCAATCAGCCCCAGCATTTT; CDR3: CASSLAQGYSNQPQHF
J: TRBJ2-7; D: TRBD1; size: NA; V: TRBV7-6; DNA: TGTGCCAGCGGACGGACAGGGGGGAACGAGCAGTACTTC; CDR3: CASGRTGGNEQYF
J: TRBJ2-2; D: NA; size: few; V: TRBV2; DNA: TGTGCCAGCAGTGAAGCCCTTCCCGGGACTCTGAGCACCGGGGAGCTGTTTTTT; CDR3: CASSEALPGTLSTGELFF
J: TRBJ1-2; D: NA; size: NA; V: TRBV21-1; DNA: TGTGCCAGCAGCACAAAAACAGGGGTGGGTGACTATGGCTACACCTTC; CDR3: CASSTKTGVGDYGYTF
J: TRBJ2-2; D: TRBD2; size: NA; V: TRBV5-4; DNA: TGTGCCAGCAGCCCGGGGGGGGCAGGGAGGAACACCGGGGAGCTGTTTTTT; CDR3: CASSPGGAGRNTGELFF
J: TRBJ1-1; D: TRBD1; size: few; V: TRBV4-1; DNA: TGCGCCAGCAGCCCCCACCGGACAGGGGACACTGAAGCTTTCTTT; CDR3: CASSPHRTGDTEAFF
J: TRBJ1-6; D: NA; size: NA; V: TRBV11-2; DNA: TGTGCCAGCAGCTTGGAGGGGATTCAATCCCTCCACTTT; CDR3: CASSLEGIQSLHF
J: TRBJ2-2; D: NA; size: NA; V: TRBV24-1; DNA: TGTGCCACCAGTGTTGCAGGCAGCTCCGGGGAGCTGTTTTTT; CDR3: CATSVAGSSGELFF
J: TRBJ1-2; D: NA; size: NA; V: TRBV6-5; DNA: TGTGCCAGCAAGAGGGAGACTAACTATGGCTACACCTTC; CDR3: CASKRETNYGYTF
J: TRBJ2-5; D: TRBD1; size: NA; V: TRBV9; DNA: TGTGCCAGCAGCCCCAGGGACAGGCGGGAGACCCAGTACTTC; CDR3: CASSPRDRRETQYF
J: TRBJ2-7; D: NA; size: NA; V: TRBV5-1; DNA: TGCGCCAGCAGCTTGGAAGAGCGGACGACGAATGAGCAGTACTTC; CDR3: CASSLEERTTNEQYF
J: TRBJ1-2; D: TRBD1; size: NA; V: TRBV9; DNA: TGTGCCAGCAGTCGGGACAGTCGTGGCTACACCTTC; CDR3: CASSRDSRGYTF
J: TRBJ2-5; D: TRBD1; size: NA; V: TRBV14; DNA: TGTGCCAGCAGCCAAGATACAGGGGCTGTCCAAGAGACCCAGTACTTC; CDR3: CASSQDTGAVQETQYF
J: TRBJ2-1; D: NA; size: NA; V: TRBV7-9; DNA: TGTGCCAGCAGCTTGACGGGTTGGCGTGAGCAGTTCTTC; CDR3: CASSLTGWREQFF
J: TRBJ2-1; D: NA; size: NA; V: TRBV7-2; DNA: TGTGCCAGCAGCTTACGAGATGGAGCGGTGAATTACAATGAGCAGTTCTTC; CDR3: CASSLRDGAVNYNEQFF
J: TRBJ2-7; D: NA; size: NA; V: TRBV5-1; DNA: TGCGCCAGCAGCTTTGGTGGGGGGTTCTACGAGCAGTACTTC; CDR3: CASSFGGGFYEQYF
J: TRBJ1-4; D: TRBD1; size: NA; V: TRBV7-2; DNA: TGTGCCAGCAGCGGCAGGACAGGGGACGAAAAACTGTTTTTT; CDR3: CASSGRTGDEKLFF
J: TRBJ2-1; D: NA; size: NA; V: TRBV5-4; DNA: TGTGCCAGCAGCGGCGCTAGGAGGGTCGACAATGAGCAGTTCTTC; CDR3: CASSGARRVDNEQFF
J: TRBJ1-5; D: TRBD1; size: NA; V: TRBV28; DNA: TGTGCCAGCAGGGGGTCCGGCCCAGGGGGACAGCCCCAGCATTTT; CDR3: CASRGSGPGGQPQHF
J: TRBJ2-3; D: TRBD2; size: NA; V: TRBV28; DNA: TGTGCCAGCAGTCAATTAGCGGGGGGGCACACAGATACGCAGTATTTT; CDR3: CASSQLAGGHTDTQYF
J: TRBJ2-3; D: NA; size: NA; V: TRBV24-1; DNA: TGTGCCACCAGTGGCCAGGACTTTACAGATCGGAATACGCAGTATTTT; CDR3: CATSGQDFTDRNTQYF
J: TRBJ2-1; D: TRBD2; size: NA; V: TRBV6-5; DNA: TGTGCCAGCAGTACTAGCGGGGGGTGGTACAATGAGCAGTTCTTC; CDR3: CASSTSGGWYNEQFF
J: TRBJ1-5; D: TRBD1; size: NA; V: TRBV10-2; DNA: TGCGCCAGCAGTGAACAGGGGAATCAGCCCCAGCATTTT; CDR3: CASSEQGNQPQHF
J: TRBJ2-7; D: NA; size: NA; V: TRBV2; DNA: TGTGCCAGCAGTTACGGACAGACCTACGAGCAGTACTTC; CDR3: CASSYGQTYEQYF
J: TRBJ1-1; D: NA; size: NA; V: TRBV27; DNA: TGTGCCAGCAGTTTAGCCAGGGGTGCTGAAGCTTTCTTT; CDR3: CASSLARGAEAFF
J: TRBJ1-3; D: NA; size: few; V: TRBV6-4; DNA: TGTGCCAGCAGTGGGTCGGGCGACAGCTCTGGAAACACCATATATTTT; CDR3: CASSGSGDSSGNTIYF
J: TRBJ2-2; D: TRBD2; size: NA; V: TRBV3-1/TRBV3-2; DNA: TGTGCCAGCAGCCAAGAGGGACTAGCGCGAACCGGGGAGCTGTTTTTT; CDR3: CASSQEGLARTGELFF
J: TRBJ1-2; D: NA; size: NA; V: TRBV3-1/TRBV3-2; DNA: TGTGCCAGCAGCCTGGCCGACTATGGCTACACCTTC; CDR3: CASSLADYGYTF
J: TRBJ2-1; D: TRBD1; size: NA; V: TRBV10-3; DNA: TGTGCCATCAGTGACTCGGGACAGGCGTCCAATGAGCAGTTCTTC; CDR3: CAISDSGQASNEQFF
J: TRBJ2-1; D: TRBD1; size: NA; V: TRBV12-5; DNA: TGTGCTAGTGGTTCAGGGGGCTCGGACTCCTACAATGAGCAGTTCTTC; CDR3: CASGSGGSDSYNEQFF
J: TRBJ1-6; D: TRBD1; size: NA; V: TRBV2; DNA: TGTGCCAGCAGCCTCGGACAGGGTCGGAATTCACCCCTCCACTTT; CDR3: CASSLGQGRNSPLHF
J: TRBJ1-1; D: TRBD1; size: NA; V: TRBV11-3; DNA: TGTGCCAGCAGCCTAGGACAGGGGGCGGCTGAAGCTTTCTTT; CDR3: CASSLGQGAAEAFF
J: TRBJ2-3; D: NA; size: NA; V: TRBV5-5; DNA: TGTGCCAGCAGCTTGGCGGATGGCCAGGGAACAGATACGCAGTATTTT; CDR3: CASSLADGQGTDTQYF
J: TRBJ2-1; D: NA; size: NA; V: TRBV7-9; DNA: TGTGCCAGCAGCCGAATACCAACCGGAGGTCAGTACGGCAATGAGCAGTTCTTC; CDR3: CASSRIPTGGQYGNEQFF
J: TRBJ2-7; D: TRBD2; size: NA; V: TRBV30; DNA: TGTGCCTGGAGTATAGGGACTAGCATCTACGAGCAGTACTTC; CDR3: CAWSIGTSIYEQYF
J: TRBJ1-2; D: NA; size: NA; V: TRBV3-1/TRBV3-2; DNA: TGTGCCAGCAGCCAAGCTAATGGCTACACCTTC; CDR3: CASSQANGYTF
J: TRBJ2-5; D: TRBD2; size: NA; V: TRBV2; DNA: TGTGCCAGCACTTACACCGGGACTAGCTGGGAGACCCAGTACTTC; CDR3: CASTYTGTSWETQYF
J: TRBJ1-5; D: TRBD1; size: few; V: TRBV7-9; DNA: TGTGCCAGCAGCCCGGGACAGGGCGGCAATCAGCCCCAGCATTTT; CDR3: CASSPGQGGNQPQHF
J: TRBJ2-2; D: NA; size: few; V: TRBV5-4; DNA: TGTGCCAGCAGCACAGGGTCGGAATTTGAGCTGTTTTTT; CDR3: CASSTGSEFELFF
J: TRBJ1-2; D: TRBD1; size: NA; V: TRBV2; DNA: TGTGCCAGCAGTAGGACAGGGGGCGACTATGGCTACACCTTC; CDR3: CASSRTGGDYGYTF